This T cell receptor beta chain was found in a study of CD4 T cells in relation to SARS-CoV-2 and coronaviruses. About this clone: Antigen unknown.

Trimming shortened V by 8 bases and J by 6 bases, and 13 bases separated the two germline ends. This CDR3 region has 12 residues. The germline gives CDR1 SNHLY, CDR2 FYNNEI. The method was immunoSEQ multiplex PCR; TCRdb's version includes in-frame clones alone and lacks a portion of them. This table holds about 37,000 clones, roughly 85% found once. Findings and caveats of the study: No donor gave both pre-pandemic and post-infection samples. In 55% to 75% of donors, memory CD4+ clonotypes crossrecognized SARS-CoV-2 and at least one common cold coronavirus spike.

The clonotype was recovered from an adult with COVID-19. Sequenced material: memory CD4+ T cells from PBMCs. The chain joins TRBV2 to TRBJ1-2; tentative D call: TRBD1 (6 bases). CDR3 DNA: TGTGCCAGCGCTTGGACAGAGGATGGCTACACCTTC. Protein sequence: CASAWTEDGYTF.